The clone carrying this TCR beta chain was seen only a few times. TCRdb keeps only in-frame clones here, not all; method: immunoSEQ multiplex PCR. The sample holds roughly 250,000 clones, around 70% seen once. Trimming removed 6 bases at V and 5 bases at J, with 7 bases between. CDR1 and CDR2 from the germline V gene are MDHEN and SYDVKM. This CDR3 is built from 12 residues. The entry originates in a study of cytotoxic CD8 clonotypes in ibrutinib-treated CLL. Across the whole study: Response sampling took place at median 12 months of treatment, range 6 to 36.

This sample comprised PBMCs, obtained after 24 months of ibrutinib treatment. This chain uses TRBV28 with TRBJ2-2; no firm D call. This clonotype was obtained from a human donor with chronic lymphocytic leukemia. This CDR3 is CASRFRTGELFF. Written as DNA, the CDR3 is TGTGCCAGCAGGTTCCGAACCGGGGAGCTGTTTTTT.